The 18 T cell receptor beta chains below come from one sample, sequenced in a study of cytomegalovirus exposure and HLA in healthy donors (dated by TCRdb to the late 2010s). Receptor libraries were prepared by the immunoSEQ multiplex PCR assay. For the multiplex PCR, a mixture combining 60 forward primers for TCR Vbeta segments and 13 reverse primers for TCR Jbeta segments was used. TCRdb took this table from immuneACCESS and kept in-frame rearrangements with V and J called. Such tables lack part of the clones; where checked against another copy, unresolved V genes explain under half of the gap, and the rest is unexplained. The sample records 120,000 to 150,000 clones, 65% to 90% of which are singletons. Of the sample, 2.9% is held by the ten largest clones. Sample: PBMCs. These receptors were collected from a woman aged 25 to 39 in good health and CMV-seronegative.

This chain uses TRBV30 with TRBJ2-7; D not resolved. The V gene's germline CDR1 is GTSNPN and CDR2 SVGIG (reference sequence). The CDR3 is 14 amino acids. V lost 4 bases, J lost 0 bases, and 13 bases lay in between. For the CDR3, the DNA is TGTGCCTGGAAGACTTATACCCTCTCCTACGAGCAGTACTTC. It codes for CAWKTYTLSYEQYF.

This chain connects TRBV5-8 to TRBJ2-3, with D perhaps TRBD2 (6 bases). The CDR3 is 15 residues long. In germline, CDR1 is SGHTS, CDR2 YDEGEE. V shed 4 bases and J shed 1 base, with 13 bases lying between them. CDR3 residues: CASSLQGLRTDTQYF. The CDR3 nucleotides are TGTGCCAGCAGCCTTCAGGGACTCCGCACAGATACGCAGTATTTT.

As for this clone: Compared with germline, one end of the junction differs, possibly owing to a read error. The V and J genes are TRBV30 and TRBJ1-6; 7 nucleotides agree with TRBD1. CDR1 and CDR2 from the germline V gene are GTSNPN and SVGIG (reference sequence). This CDR3 is 11 amino acids long. CDR3 loop: CAWSVGQLEYF. DNA for the CDR3: TGTGCCTGGAGTGTGGGACAGCTTGAGTACTTT.

The V gene is TRBV11-2, the J gene TRBJ2-7; no definite D call. Germline CDR1 is SGHAT and CDR2 is FQNNGV. This CDR3 is 17 amino acids long. With 3 bases removed from V and 0 bases from J, the gap between germline ends came to 18 bases. The CDR3 DNA reads TGTGCCAGCAGCTTGGATCGCCGGGTCAGCCGCTCCTACGAGCAGTACTTC. Translation: CASSLDRRVSRSYEQYF. Combining the CDR3 with reference TRBV11-2 and TRBJ2-7 gives the whole variable domain EAGVAQSPRYKIIEKRQSVAFWCNPISGHATLYWYQQILGQGPKLLIQFQNNGVVDDSQLPKDRFSAERLKGVDSTLKIQPAKLEDSAVYLCASSLDRRVSRSYEQYFGPGTRLTVT.

The chain employs TRBV13 and TRBJ2-2, with 10 nucleotides matching TRBD2. Germline CDR1 reads PRHDT; CDR2 reads FYEKMQ (reference sequence). There are 15 residues in the CDR3. V lost 6 bases to trimming and J lost 4 bases; unmatched junction nucleotides: 5. The CDR3: CASSLAGAGTGELFF. The CDR3 DNA sequence: TGTGCCAGCAGTCTAGCGGGAGCGGGCACCGGGGAGCTGTTTTTT.

This sequence joins TRBV11-2 and TRBJ2-7, with D perhaps matching TRBD2 (6 bases). V was cut by 7 bases and J by 7 bases, with 20 bases left in between. The CDR3 is made up of 14 amino acids. Germline CDR1 and CDR2: SGHAT and FQNNGV. As DNA, the CDR3 is TGTGCCAGCACCGACCAGGTCCTGGGGAGGGAGCAGTACTTC. Translating it yields CASTDQVLGREQYF.

The chain has TRBV19 and TRBJ1-6; D remains unclear. The CDR3 has 16 residues. V lost 2 bases and J 0 bases, leaving 8 bases between the germline ends. Germline loops: CDR1 LNHDA, CDR2 SQIVND (reference sequence). In DNA, the CDR3 is TGTGCCAGTAGTATATTCGCCTACTCCTATAATTCACCCCTCCACTTT. It translates to CASSIFAYSYNSPLHF. The full variable domain, completed using reference TRBV19 and TRBJ1-6, is DGGITQSPKYLFRKEGQNVTLSCEQNLNHDAMYWYRQDPGQGLRLIYYSQIVNDFQKGDIAEGYSVSREKKESFPLTVTSAQKNPTAFYLCASSIFAYSYNSPLHFGNGTRLTVT.

This rearrangement joins TRBV6-1 to TRBJ2-7, with TRBD1 matching over 9 bases. Trimming cost V 1 base and J 5 bases; bases outside gene matches: 6. The CDR3 sequence is 15 residues long. The germline gives CDR1 MNHNS, CDR2 SASEGT. The CDR3 reads CASSEETGGRNEQYF. The CDR3 DNA reads as TGTGCCAGCAGTGAAGAGACAGGGGGAAGGAACGAGCAGTACTTC.

This chain joins TRBV29-1 and TRBJ1-1; D is undetermined. The CDR3 spans 13 residues. Germline V gives CDR1 SQVTM, CDR2 ANQGSEA. Trimming took 4 bases from V and 1 from J, leaving 10 bases between them. CDR3 residues: CSVGLAGNTEAFF. CDR3 nucleotides: TGCAGCGTTGGATTGGCAGGGAACACTGAAGCTTTCTTT.

The CDR3 protein is CASSLAGGPSEAFF. The CDR3 DNA reads as TGTGCCAGCAGCTTAGCGGGCGGCCCCTCTGAAGCTTTCTTT. V usage is TRBV7-3 and J usage is TRBJ1-1, with no clear D. The ends were cut back, 2 bases at V and 6 bases at J, with 13 bases in the middle. The germline CDR1 and CDR2 sequences are SGHTA and FQGTGA. The CDR3 loop spans 14 amino acids.

The sample holds a few counts of this clone. The J gene is TRBJ1-6, the V gene TRBV6-1; TRBD1 matches 9 bases. This CDR3 spans 15 amino acids. CDR1 is MNHNS and CDR2 is SASEGT in the germline V gene. V lost 5 bases and J lost 7; bases outside the gene matches: 6. DNA of the CDR3: TGTGCCAGCAGTCCCGGGACAGGGTCGAATTCACCCCTCCACTTT. It translates to CASSPGTGSNSPLHF.

V and J are TRBV19 and TRBJ1-1, with D possibly matching TRBD1 (6 bases). The length of the CDR3 is 14 residues. CDR1 is LNHDA, CDR2 SQIVND, per germline (reference sequence). V gave up 5 bases and J gave up 5 bases, with 15 bases separating them. The CDR3 coding sequence is TGTGCCAGTAGTGGCCGAGGGGGTAGAACTGAAGCTTTCTTT. Its protein is CASSGRGGRTEAFF.

Only one count was recorded for this clone. DNA of the CDR3: TGTGCCAGCAGTTTTCGTGGACAGGAGACCTACGAGCAGTACTTC. Its translation: CASSFRGQETYEQYF. The V and J genes are TRBV27 and TRBJ2-7, with 7 bases aligning to TRBD1. The CDR3 consists of 15 residues. CDR1 and CDR2 (germline): MNHEY, SMNVEV (reference sequence). V gave up 3 bases and J gave up 2 bases; unmatched junction bases: 7.

The chain links TRBV2 to TRBJ2-5, with TRBD2 matching 11 bases. Germline V CDR1 and CDR2: SNHLY, FYNNEI. The CDR3 is made up of 16 amino acids. V lost 6 bases, J lost 2 bases, and 8 bases stayed unmatched. CDR3 coding DNA: TGTGCCAGCAGCTATGAACTAGCGGGAGTTCAAGAGACCCAGTACTTC. Translation gives CASSYELAGVQETQYF.

V gene TRBV27 combines with J gene TRBJ1-1, with 7 bases fitting TRBD1. The germline V gene encodes CDR1 MNHEY and CDR2 SMNVEV (reference sequence). This CDR3 contains 15 residues. V lost 5 bases, J lost 1 base, and 7 bases stayed unmatched. The CDR3: CASSLHRDRNTEAFF. CDR3 nucleotides: TGTGCCAGCAGTCTCCACCGGGACAGGAACACTGAAGCTTTCTTT.

In its sample, this clone was seen a few times. This chain links TRBV7-9 with TRBJ2-7; TRBD2 is a possible D gene (5 bases). This CDR3 spans 14 amino acids. CDR1 SEHNR and CDR2 FQNEAQ come from the germline V gene (reference sequence). Trimming took off 5 bases at V and 6 bases at J, with 17 bases between the two ends. The CDR3 coding sequence is TGTGCCAGCAGCCCAAAGCGGCGCTCGGGCGAGCAGTACTTC. Translated, it gives CASSPKRRSGEQYF.

The sample holds one count of this clone. The chain has TRBV6-6 and TRBJ2-1; 8 bases match TRBD1. The CDR3 is 16 amino acids. J lost 2 bases, V lost 0 bases, and 3 bases had no gene match. Germline V gene data show CDR1 as MNHNY and CDR2 as SVGAGI (reference sequence). The CDR3 sequence is CASSYSGTGTYNEQFF. Here the CDR3 DNA reads TGTGCCAGCAGTTACTCGGGGACAGGAACCTACAATGAGCAGTTCTTC.

The V and J genes are TRBV10-1 and TRBJ2-1, with 7 bases matching TRBD1. CDR3 size: 18 residues. The V segment lost 4 bases and the J segment 0 bases; nucleotides outside the gene matches: 12. Germline V gene sequence: CDR1 WNHNN, CDR2 SYGVQD (reference sequence). The CDR3 loop reads CASSATAGGASSYNEQFF. The CDR3 nucleotides read TGCGCCAGCAGTGCGACCGCAGGGGGTGCCAGCTCCTACAATGAGCAGTTCTTC.